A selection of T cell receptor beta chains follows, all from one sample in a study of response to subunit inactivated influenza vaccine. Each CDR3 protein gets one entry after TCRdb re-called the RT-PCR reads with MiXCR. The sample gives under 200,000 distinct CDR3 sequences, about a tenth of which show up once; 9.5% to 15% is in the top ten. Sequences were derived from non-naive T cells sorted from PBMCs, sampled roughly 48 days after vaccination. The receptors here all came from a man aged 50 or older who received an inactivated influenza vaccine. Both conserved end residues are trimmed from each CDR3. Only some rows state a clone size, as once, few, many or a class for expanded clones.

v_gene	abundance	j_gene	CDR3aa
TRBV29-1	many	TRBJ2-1	SVGHLSYNEQF
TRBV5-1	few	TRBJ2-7	ASTPGLINSYEQY
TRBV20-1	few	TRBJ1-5	SAWGQAGSPQH
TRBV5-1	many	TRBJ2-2	ASSEGWSTGELF
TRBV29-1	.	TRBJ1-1	SVSKGKTGPNTEAF
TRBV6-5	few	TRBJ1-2	ASSYSSWGRAYGYT
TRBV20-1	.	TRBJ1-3	SAAPLSGNTIY
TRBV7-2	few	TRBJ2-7	ASSLAPFDYEQY
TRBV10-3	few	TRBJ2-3	AITQGKNADTQY
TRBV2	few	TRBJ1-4	ASSRGQGRGEKLF
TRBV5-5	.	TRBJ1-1	ASSLFGQSNTEAF
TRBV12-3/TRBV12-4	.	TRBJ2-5	ASSPGVRPEKETQY
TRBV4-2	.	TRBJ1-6	ASSQEIGGSYNSPLH
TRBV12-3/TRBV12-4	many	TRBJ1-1	ASSWDSVNTEAF
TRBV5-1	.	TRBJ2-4	ASSFDQYLNIQY
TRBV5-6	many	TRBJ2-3	ASSPGLADTQY
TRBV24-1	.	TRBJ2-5	ATSDPGLAEKETQY
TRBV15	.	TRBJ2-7	ATSRSSGVYEQY
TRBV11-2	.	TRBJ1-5	ASSSGGRGLGSNQPQH
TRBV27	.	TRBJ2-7	ASSWPGGYEQY
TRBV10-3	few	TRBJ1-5	AISSQGTGNQPQH
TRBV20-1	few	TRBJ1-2	SARRGADYGYT
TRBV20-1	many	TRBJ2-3	SARAQDHNTDTQY
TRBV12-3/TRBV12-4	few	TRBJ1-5	ASSLASTNQPQH
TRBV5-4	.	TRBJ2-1	ASSLEPDQEQF
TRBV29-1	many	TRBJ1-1	SVVHLGTAMNTEAF
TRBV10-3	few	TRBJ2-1	AISESGGQGSGEQF
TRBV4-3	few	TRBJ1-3	ASSQDRGNTIY
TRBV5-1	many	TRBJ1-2	ASSPGQGAYGYT